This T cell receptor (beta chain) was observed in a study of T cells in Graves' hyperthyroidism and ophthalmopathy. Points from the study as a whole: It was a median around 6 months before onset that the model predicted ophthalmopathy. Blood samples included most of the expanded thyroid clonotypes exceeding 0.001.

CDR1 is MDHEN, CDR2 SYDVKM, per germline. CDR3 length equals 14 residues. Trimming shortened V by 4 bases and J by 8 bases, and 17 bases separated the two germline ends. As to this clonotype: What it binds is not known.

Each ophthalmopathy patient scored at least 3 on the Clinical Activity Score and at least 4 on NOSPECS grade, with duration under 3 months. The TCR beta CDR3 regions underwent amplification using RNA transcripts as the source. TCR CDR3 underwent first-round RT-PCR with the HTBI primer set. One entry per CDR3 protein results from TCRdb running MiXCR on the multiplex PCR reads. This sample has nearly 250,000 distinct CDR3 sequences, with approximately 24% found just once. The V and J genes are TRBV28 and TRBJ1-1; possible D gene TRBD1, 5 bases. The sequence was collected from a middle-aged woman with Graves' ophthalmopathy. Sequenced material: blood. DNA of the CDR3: TGTGCCAGCAGTTCTGGCTTGCGGGGCACCGAAGCTTTCTTT. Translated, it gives CASSSGLRGTEAFF.